This T cell receptor (beta chain) was recorded in a study of CD8 T cells in ankylosing spondylitis. The CDR3 has 16 amino acids. Looked up from germline, CDR1 is SGHTS and CDR2 is YDEGEE. The V end lost 0 bases, the J end lost 6 bases, and 16 bases lay between the germline ends. To note about this clonotype: Its antigen remains unidentified.

General study points: It was reported that disease-linked clones were significantly enriched in matched ankylosing spondylitis synovial fluid. In the blood and synovial fluid of reactive arthritis, some motif variants had been previously reported. Eight highly homologous variants made up a TCR beta motif, and this motif appeared characteristic of ankylosing spondylitis blood. Disease-linked clones proved CD8+ and comparatively uncommon in peripheral blood.

Making use of molecular barcodes, quantitative 5'-RACE generated TCR beta libraries. TCRdb independently ran MiXCR on the 5' RACE reads; one entry per CDR3 protein. Of roughly 700,000 distinct CDR3 sequences in the sample, under 20% are singletons; the top ten hold approximately 18%. This TCR derives from a male donor with ankylosing spondylitis. Sequencing input: blood, either unsorted or a sorted T cell fraction (not recorded which). This chain joins TRBV5-8 and TRBJ1-5, with no clear D. Here the CDR3 reads CASSLARHLLGQPQHF. CDR3 DNA: TGTGCCAGCAGCTTGGCCCGACACCTCCTCGGTCAGCCCCAGCATTTT.